These 27 T cell receptor beta chains were sequenced from one sample in a study of cytomegalovirus exposure and HLA in healthy donors. The repertoire was sequenced with immunoSEQ multiplex PCR; TCRdb's copy has only in-frame clones and lacks some. The data show a few hundred thousand clones, with over 75% seen just once and approximately 12% held by the top ten. The sample was PBMCs. The receptors come from a young man in good health and CMV-seropositive.

The sample holds one count of this clone. This chain connects TRBV29-1 to TRBJ2-5; D ambiguous. V shed 4 bases and J shed 5 bases, with 11 bases lying between them. Germline values: CDR1 SQVTM, CDR2 ANQGSEA. The CDR3 contains 12 residues. The CDR3 bases are TGCAGCGTTGTCGCCGACGGTGAGACCCAGTACTTC. Its translation is CSVVADGETQYF.

Details on this clone: The germline gene is not matched at one end of the junction; a read error may be the cause. The V gene is TRBV27, the J gene TRBJ2-3, with D possibly TRBD2 on 5 matching bases. Per germline, CDR1 MNHEY and CDR2 SMNVEV (reference sequence). CDR3 length: 14 amino acids. The CDR3 bases are TGTGCCAGCCGTTTCGGCGGGAGCACAGATACGCAGTATTTT. Protein sequence: CASRFGGSTDTQYF.

This sequence joins TRBV14 and TRBJ2-1; TRBD1 agrees at 11 bases. CDR3 size: 17 residues. Germline V gene data show CDR1 as SGHDN and CDR2 as FVKESK. V dropped 0 bases and J dropped 5; count of bases not matched to a gene: 6. The CDR3 sequence: CASSQDFGTGGNNEQFF. The CDR3 DNA reads as TGTGCCAGCAGCCAAGATTTTGGGACAGGGGGAAACAATGAGCAGTTCTTC.

This sequence joins TRBV2 and TRBJ1-2; unclear D gene. The germline CDR1 and CDR2 sequences are SNHLY and FYNNEI. V was trimmed by 9 bases and J by 4 bases, leaving 15 bases between them. The CDR3 spans 13 residues. CDR3 nucleotides: TGTGCCAGTAGTCCCCTTGGGGTCTATGGCTACACCTTC. As protein: CASSPLGVYGYTF.

The chain couples TRBV4-1 to TRBJ2-7; TRBD1 or TRBD2 may be the D gene (6 bases each). Trimming removed 0 bases at V and 4 bases at J, with 13 bases between. Germline CDR1 MGHRA, CDR2 YSYEKL. The CDR3 is made up of 15 amino acids. The CDR3 nucleotides read TGCGCCAGCAGCCAAGAAGGGGGGTTCGCGTACGAGCAGTACTTC. Residues: CASSQEGGFAYEQYF.

As to this clone: Other DNA variants within this sample encode the same CDR3. The chain recombines TRBV6-6 with TRBJ2-7, with D uncertain. The CDR3 has 12 residues. V lost 4 bases to trimming and J lost 1 base, with 5 bases between them. In germline, CDR1 is MNHNY, CDR2 SVGAGI (reference sequence). The CDR3 DNA is TGTGCCAGCAGTTCGACATCCTACGAGCAGTACTTC. Protein product: CASSSTSYEQYF.

This chain uses TRBV9 with TRBJ1-2, with a possible D match to TRBD1 (5 bases). V shed 4 bases and J shed 5 bases, with 15 bases lying between them. The CDR3 totals 14 residues. CDR1 SGDLS and CDR2 YYNGEE come from the germline V gene. CDR3 region: CASSTTGTAYGYTF. The CDR3 DNA sequence: TGTGCCAGCAGCACCACCGGGACTGCTTATGGCTACACCTTC.

J is TRBJ2-3 and V is TRBV5-4; the D gene is possibly TRBD1 (6 bases). Trimming shortened V by 5 bases and J by 4 bases, and 14 bases separated the two germline ends. The CDR3 is 14 residues long. Germline assignment: CDR1 SGHNT and CDR2 YYREEE (reference sequence). CDR3 protein: CASRAYRVSDTQYF. The CDR3, as DNA: TGTGCCAGCAGGGCGTACAGGGTTTCAGATACGCAGTATTTT.

This chain joins TRBV9 and TRBJ2-5; a weak D match, TRBD2 (6 bases). Germline assignment: CDR1 SGDLS and CDR2 YYNGEE. There are 15 residues in the CDR3. V lost 4 bases and J lost 3, with 16 bases in between. Written as DNA, the CDR3 is TGTGCCAGCAGCCCCGGGCGGAGGGCGGAAGAGACCCAGTACTTC. Residues: CASSPGRRAEETQYF. Variable domain in full (rest from reference TRBV9 and TRBJ2-5): DSGVTQTPKHLITATGQRVTLRCSPRSGDLSVYWYQQSLDQGLQFLIQYYNGEERAKGNILERFSAQQFPDLHSELNLSSLELGDSALYFCASSPGRRAEETQYFGPGTRLLVL.

This chain joins TRBV7-9 and TRBJ2-7; 9 bases match TRBD1. This CDR3 is built from 15 residues. The germline gives CDR1 SEHNR, CDR2 FQNEAQ (reference sequence). V was clipped by 5 bases and J by 5 bases; unmatched bases: 10. The CDR3 loop reads CASSPQYRGQDEQYF. The CDR3 region has the DNA TGTGCCAGCAGCCCACAGTACAGGGGGCAGGACGAGCAGTACTTC. Combining the CDR3 with reference TRBV7-9 and TRBJ2-7 gives the whole variable domain DTGVSQNPRHKITKRGQNVTFRCDPISEHNRLYWYRQTLGQGPEFLTYFQNEAQLEKSRLLSDRFSAERPKGSFSTLEIQRTEQGDSAMYLCASSPQYRGQDEQYFGPGTRLTVT.

This rearrangement joins TRBV6-1 to TRBJ2-1, with 7 nucleotides matching TRBD2. CDR3 length: 14 residues. Germline CDR1 is MNHNS and CDR2 is SASEGT. Losses at the gene ends were 1 base for V and 5 bases for J; bases not matched to a gene: 2. CDR3 amino acids: CASSEVSGNNEQFF. CDR3 sequence (DNA): TGTGCCAGCAGTGAAGTAAGCGGGAACAATGAGCAGTTCTTC.

The chain links TRBV29-1 to TRBJ2-1; TRBD2 matches 11 bases. J gave up 2 bases and V 6 bases, and 6 bases lay outside the gene matches. The CDR3 is 15 amino acids. In germline, CDR1 is SQVTM, CDR2 ANQGSEA. DNA of the CDR3: TGCAGCGTGGGACGACTAGCGGGAACCTACAATGAGCAGTTCTTC. Translating gives CSVGRLAGTYNEQFF.

This chain links TRBV10-3 with TRBJ1-5; maybe TRBD1 (5 bases). V lost 6 bases and J 4 bases, leaving 10 bases between the germline ends. CDR3 size: 13 residues. Germline values: CDR1 ENHRY, CDR2 SYGVKD. DNA of the CDR3: TGTGCCATCAGCGGGACGGCAAATCAGCCCCAGCATTTT. This sequence encodes CAISGTANQPQHF.

The J gene is TRBJ2-1, the V gene TRBV18; weak D call: TRBD1 (5 bases). V lost 1 base, J lost 2 bases, and 12 bases lay in between. The CDR3 is 16 amino acids. Germline CDR1 and CDR2: KGHSH and LQKENI. The CDR3 region has the DNA TGTGCCAGCTCACCACAAGGGGTGGAACCCTACAATGAGCAGTTCTTC. Translated: CASSPQGVEPYNEQFF.

This rearrangement joins TRBV2 to TRBJ2-2; 8 bases are a match to TRBD1. CDR3 size: 15 residues. The trim removed 5 bases at V and 3 bases at J, leaving 5 bases unmatched. CDR1 SNHLY and CDR2 FYNNEI come from the germline V gene. CDR3 sequence reads: CASSRQGTHTGELFF. CDR3 DNA: TGTGCCAGCAGTCGACAGGGGACACACACCGGGGAGCTGTTTTTT.

The V call is TRBV5-1, the J call TRBJ2-1, with D perhaps matching TRBD1 or TRBD2 (5 bases each). The germline CDR1 and CDR2 sequences are SGHRS and YFSETQ. Trimming left V 5 bases short and J 5 bases short, with 14 bases between. The CDR3 spans 14 residues. The CDR3: CASSIQGANNEQFF. The CDR3 nucleotides read TGCGCCAGCAGTATCCAGGGAGCAAACAATGAGCAGTTCTTC.

The chain couples TRBV5-1 to TRBJ2-1, with 9 bases lining up with TRBD1. CDR1 and CDR2 from the germline V gene are SGHRS and YFSETQ. V lost 6 bases and J lost 7; bases outside the gene matches: 8. CDR3 length: 14 amino acids. For the CDR3, the DNA is TGCGCCAGCACCGGGACAGGGAGTCGGAATGAGCAGTTCTTC. It yields the protein CASTGTGSRNEQFF.

The V call is TRBV27, the J call TRBJ2-7; 11 nucleotides agree with TRBD2. Germline values: CDR1 MNHEY, CDR2 SMNVEV (reference sequence). J lost 3 bases, V lost 2 bases, and 6 bases had no gene match. CDR3 size: 16 residues. The CDR3 region is CASSLRLAGSFYEQYF. CDR3 sequence (DNA): TGTGCCAGCAGTTTAAGACTAGCGGGATCATTCTACGAGCAGTACTTC.

This sequence joins TRBV7-8 and TRBJ2-7, with 7 bases matching TRBD1. Germline assignment: CDR1 SGHVS and CDR2 FQNEAQ. V lost 4 bases and J lost 3; bases outside the gene matches: 6. The CDR3 runs 14 residues. Here the CDR3 reads CASSSRQGYYEQYF. The CDR3 coding sequence is TGTGCCAGCAGCTCGCGACAGGGATACTACGAGCAGTACTTC. Variable domain in full (rest from reference TRBV7-8 and TRBJ2-7): GAGVSQSPRYKVAKRGQDVALRCDPISGHVSLFWYQQALGQGPEFLTYFQNEAQLDKSGLPSDRFFAERPEGSVSTLKIQRTQQEDSAVYLCASSSRQGYYEQYFGPGTRLTVT.

The chain combines TRBV19 with TRBJ2-1; TRBD2 matches 13 bases. The germline CDR1 and CDR2 sequences are LNHDA and SQIVND (reference sequence). The CDR3 runs to 15 residues. J gave up 6 bases and V 6 bases, and 5 bases lay outside the gene matches. In DNA form, the CDR3 reads TGTGCCAGTAGCCTAGGACTAGCGGGGGTCAATGAGCAGTTCTTC. Residues: CASSLGLAGVNEQFF.

This chain links TRBV6-1 with TRBJ1-2; D remains unclear. From germline, CDR1 is MNHNS and CDR2 SASEGT. V lost 2 bases to trimming and J lost 4 bases, with 11 bases between them. This CDR3 is 14 amino acids long. The CDR3 bases are TGTGCCAGCAGTGAATCGCCAGCGAGCTATGGCTACACCTTC. It yields the protein CASSESPASYGYTF.

This clone showed up just once. The chain has TRBV23-1 and TRBJ2-3; 8 bases are shared with TRBD2. TRBV23-1 is an open reading frame whose function is uncertain. The CDR3 consists of 19 residues. The V segment lost 0 bases and the J segment 0 bases; nucleotides outside the gene matches: 11. CDR3: CASSQSLPWTSSSTDTQYF. The CDR3 DNA reads as TGCGCCAGCAGTCAATCCCTACCCTGGACTAGCAGTAGCACAGATACGCAGTATTTT.

This chain connects TRBV5-6 to TRBJ2-7; D could derive from TRBD1 or TRBD2 (6 bases each). The germline gives CDR1 SGHDT, CDR2 YYEEEE. V shed 1 base and J shed 6 bases, with 14 bases lying between them. This CDR3 comprises 14 residues. In DNA, the CDR3 is TGTGCCAGCAGCTTGTGGGGGGCAGGAGGCGAGCAGTACTTC. Translated, it gives CASSLWGAGGEQYF.

The table lists this clone with a few counts. The chain links TRBV15 to TRBJ2-7; unclear D gene. The V end lost 0 bases, the J end lost 3 bases, and 6 bases lay between the germline ends. Germline loops: CDR1 LNHNV, CDR2 YYDKDF (reference sequence). CDR3 length: 13 residues. The DNA of the CDR3 is TGTGCCACCAGCAGAGATGTACGCTACGAGCAGTACTTC. Translation gives CATSRDVRYEQYF.

V is TRBV19 and J is TRBJ1-2; D is undetermined. Germline V gene lookup returns CDR1 LNHDA and CDR2 SQIVND (reference sequence). CDR3 size: 12 residues. V was shortened by 4 bases and J by 1 base, with 4 bases between the two germline ends. CDR3 region: CASSTRNYGYTF. The CDR3 nucleotides read TGTGCCAGTAGTACACGTAACTATGGCTACACCTTC.

The chain carries TRBV4-1 and TRBJ2-7; TRBD2 is a possible D gene (6 bases). The V gene lost 4 bases and the J gene lost 0 bases, with 10 bases spanning the gap. The CDR3 covers 14 residues. Looked up from germline, CDR1 is MGHRA and CDR2 is YSYEKL. CDR3 residues: CASSRRGSSYEQYF. CDR3 coding DNA: TGCGCCAGCAGCCGCCGGGGGAGCTCCTACGAGCAGTACTTC.

The V call is TRBV5-4, the J call TRBJ2-7; the D is unclear. Germline V gene data show CDR1 as SGHNT and CDR2 as YYREEE (reference sequence). This CDR3 has 14 residues. Trimming cost V 0 bases and J 5 bases, with 12 bases left between them. Here the CDR3 DNA reads TGTGCCAGCAGCTTGGAGGTAGGGCCCCACGAGCAGTACTTC. Protein sequence: CASSLEVGPHEQYF. Full variable domain (outside the CDR3, taken from reference TRBV5-4 and TRBJ2-7): ETGVTQSPTHLIKTRGQQVTLRCSSQSGHNTVSWYQQALGQGPQFIFQYYREEENGRGNFPPRFSGLQFPNYSSELNVNALELDDSALYLCASSLEVGPHEQYFGPGTRLTVT.